A selection of T cell receptor beta chains follows, all from one sample in a study of T cell repertoires in cytomegalovirus infection. A single record per CDR3 protein comes from TCRdb applying MiXCR to the reads. The sample includes 160,000 or so distinct CDR3 sequences, roughly 15% seen only once; the top ten take 18%. Sequencing was carried out using CD8+ T cells from PBMCs. The receptors originated from a human donor in good health (CMV status not recorded). Some clones in this sample may be carry-over from other donors' samples. Each CDR3 is given with its conserved first and last residue. D genes are given only for firm matches. Clone size is not always given. Where it is, it says once, few, many or a class for expanded clones.

>NA|TRBV18|TRBJ2-1|NA
CASPSGDSYNEQFF
TGTGCCAGCCCATCGGGTGACTCCTACAATGAGCAGTTCTTC
>NA|TRBV28|TRBJ2-1|NA
CASSLLQGNEQFF
TGTGCCAGCAGTTTACTGCAGGGGAATGAGCAGTTCTTC
>few|TRBV7-2|TRBJ1-6|NA
CASSLAGRQGNDSPLHF
TGTGCCAGCAGCCTAGCTGGGCGGCAGGGGAATGATTCACCCCTCCACTTT
>few|TRBV6-1|TRBJ1-1|NA
CASSAFGAGDTEAFF
TGTGCCAGCAGTGCATTTGGGGCAGGGGACACTGAAGCTTTCTTT
>NA|TRBV28|TRBJ2-4|TRBD1
CASSPVGTGETKNIQYF
TGTGCCAGCAGTCCGGTTGGGACAGGGGAAACCAAAAACATTCAGTACTTC
>NA|TRBV28|TRBJ2-2|TRBD1
CASTPRQGRTGELFF
TGTGCCAGCACTCCCCGACAGGGTAGAACCGGGGAGCTGTTTTTT
>NA|TRBV3-1|TRBJ2-7|NA
CASSQKTSARYEQYF
TGTGCCAGCAGCCAGAAGACGTCGGCACGCTACGAGCAGTACTTC
>few|TRBV20-1|TRBJ2-7|NA
CSARDLLGLRAYEQYF
TGCAGTGCTAGAGATTTACTCGGCCTTCGGGCCTACGAGCAGTACTTC
>few|TRBV6-6|TRBJ2-7|TRBD1
CASSYATGGYEQYF
TGTGCCAGCAGTTACGCGACAGGGGGCTACGAGCAGTACTTC
>many|TRBV7-9|TRBJ2-7|NA
CASSLGDPGLNEQYF
TGTGCCAGCAGCTTAGGTGATCCGGGGCTCAACGAGCAGTACTTC
>NA|TRBV2|TRBJ2-7|TRBD2
CASRRLARDLYEQYF
TGTGCCAGCCGCCGACTAGCGAGAGACCTCTACGAGCAGTACTTC
>few|TRBV28|TRBJ2-1|TRBD2
CASRTPRRRERGDEQFF
TGTGCCAGCAGGACCCCTAGGCGGCGGGAGAGGGGCGATGAGCAGTTCTTC
>NA|TRBV28|TRBJ2-7|TRBD1
CASSSRDSSYEQYF
TGTGCCAGCAGTAGCCGGGACAGTTCATACGAGCAGTACTTC
>few|TRBV7-8|TRBJ2-3|NA
CASSGGNSRAYTQYF
TGTGCCAGCAGCGGAGGGAATTCTAGGGCGTATACGCAGTATTTT
>NA|TRBV5-1|TRBJ2-1|NA
CASSLGTGGVNNEQFF
TGCGCCAGCAGCTTGGGTACTGGAGGGGTAAACAATGAGCAGTTCTTC
>NA|TRBV11-2|TRBJ2-7|NA
CASSLGRGFYEQYF
TGTGCCAGCAGCTTAGGCCGGGGCTTCTACGAGCAGTACTTC
>few|TRBV7-6|TRBJ2-7|TRBD1
CASSDRDSAYEQYF
TGTGCCAGCAGCGACCGGGACAGTGCCTACGAGCAGTACTTC
>few|TRBV29-1|TRBJ2-3|NA
CSVEPTTSTDTQYF
TGCAGCGTTGAACCTACAACTAGCACAGATACGCAGTATTTT
>NA|TRBV28|TRBJ2-7|NA
CASSLTVTSSSYEQYF
TGTGCCAGCAGTTTGACGGTGACATCGAGCTCCTACGAGCAGTACTTC
>NA|TRBV5-1|TRBJ2-7|NA
CASSVGKGYEQYF
TGCGCCAGCAGCGTGGGGAAGGGCTACGAGCAGTACTTC
>NA|TRBV11-2|TRBJ2-1|NA
CASSLPATEQFF
TGTGCCAGCAGCTTACCGGCCACCGAGCAGTTCTTC
>once|TRBV29-1|TRBJ2-5|TRBD2
CSVELAGGQETQYF
TGCAGCGTTGAACTAGCGGGAGGTCAAGAGACCCAGTACTTC
>NA|TRBV7-9|TRBJ2-5|NA
CASNPTGEETQYF
TGTGCCAGCAATCCGACAGGAGAAGAGACCCAGTACTTC